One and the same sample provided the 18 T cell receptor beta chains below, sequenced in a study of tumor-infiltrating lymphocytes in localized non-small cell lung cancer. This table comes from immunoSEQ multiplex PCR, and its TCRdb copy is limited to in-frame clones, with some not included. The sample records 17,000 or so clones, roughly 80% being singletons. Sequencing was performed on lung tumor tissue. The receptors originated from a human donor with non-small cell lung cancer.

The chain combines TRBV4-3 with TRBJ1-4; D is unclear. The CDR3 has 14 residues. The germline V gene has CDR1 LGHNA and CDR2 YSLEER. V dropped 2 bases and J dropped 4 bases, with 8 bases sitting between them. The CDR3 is CASSQQQNNEKLFF. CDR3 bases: TGCGCCAGCAGCCAACAACAGAATAATGAAAAACTGTTTTTT.

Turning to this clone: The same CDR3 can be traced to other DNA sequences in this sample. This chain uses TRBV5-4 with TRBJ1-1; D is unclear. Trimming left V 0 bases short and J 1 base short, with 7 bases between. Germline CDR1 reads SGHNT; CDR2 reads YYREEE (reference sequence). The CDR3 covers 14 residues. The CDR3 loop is CASSLGGKNTEAFF. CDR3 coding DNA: TGTGCCAGCAGCTTGGGGGGAAAGAACACTGAAGCTTTCTTT.

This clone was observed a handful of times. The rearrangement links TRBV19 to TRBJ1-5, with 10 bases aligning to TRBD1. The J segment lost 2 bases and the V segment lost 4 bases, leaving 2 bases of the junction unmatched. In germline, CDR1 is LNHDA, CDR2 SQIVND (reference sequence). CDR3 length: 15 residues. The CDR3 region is CASSSGQGGNQPQHF. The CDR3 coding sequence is TGTGCCAGTAGTAGCGGACAGGGGGGCAATCAGCCCCAGCATTTT.

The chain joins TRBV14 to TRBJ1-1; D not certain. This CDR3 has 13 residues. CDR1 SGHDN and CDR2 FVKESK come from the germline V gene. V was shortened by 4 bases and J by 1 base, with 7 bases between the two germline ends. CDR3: CASSLVQNTEAFF. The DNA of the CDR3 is TGTGCCAGCAGCCTCGTACAGAACACTGAAGCTTTCTTT.

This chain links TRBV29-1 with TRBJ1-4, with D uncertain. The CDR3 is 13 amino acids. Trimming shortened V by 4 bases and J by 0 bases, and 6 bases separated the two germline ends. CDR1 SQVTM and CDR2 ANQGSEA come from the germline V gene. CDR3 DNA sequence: TGCAGCGTTGCTGGAGCAACTAATGAAAAACTGTTTTTT. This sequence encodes CSVAGATNEKLFF.

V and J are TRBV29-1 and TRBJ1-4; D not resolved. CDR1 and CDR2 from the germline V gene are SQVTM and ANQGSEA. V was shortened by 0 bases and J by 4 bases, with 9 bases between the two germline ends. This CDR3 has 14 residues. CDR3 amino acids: CSVEDGGVNEKLFF. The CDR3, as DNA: TGCAGCGTTGAAGATGGAGGAGTTAATGAAAAACTGTTTTTT.

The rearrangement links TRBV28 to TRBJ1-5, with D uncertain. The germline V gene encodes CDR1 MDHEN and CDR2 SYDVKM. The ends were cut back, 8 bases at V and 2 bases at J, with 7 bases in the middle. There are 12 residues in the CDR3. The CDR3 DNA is TGTGCCAGCCACAGCGGCAATCAGCCCCAGCATTTT. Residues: CASHSGNQPQHF.

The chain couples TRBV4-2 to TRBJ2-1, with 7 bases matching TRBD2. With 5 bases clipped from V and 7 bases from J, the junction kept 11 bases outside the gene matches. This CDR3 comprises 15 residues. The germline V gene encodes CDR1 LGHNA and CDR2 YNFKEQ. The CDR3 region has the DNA TGTGCCAGCAGCTTGGCGGGAGTATCCTGGAATGAGCAGTTCTTC. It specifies CASSLAGVSWNEQFF.

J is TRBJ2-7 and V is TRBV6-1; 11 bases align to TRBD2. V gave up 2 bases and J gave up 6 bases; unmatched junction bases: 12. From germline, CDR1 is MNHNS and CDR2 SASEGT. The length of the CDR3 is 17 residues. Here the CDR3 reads CASSEQSSSGRTSEQYF. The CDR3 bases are TGTGCCAGCAGTGAACAGAGTTCTAGCGGGAGGACGTCCGAGCAGTACTTC.

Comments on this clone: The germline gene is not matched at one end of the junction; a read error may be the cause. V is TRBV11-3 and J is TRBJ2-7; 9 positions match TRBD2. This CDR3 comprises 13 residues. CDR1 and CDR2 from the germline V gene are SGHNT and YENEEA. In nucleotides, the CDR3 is TGTGCCAGCAGCTTAGATCTAGCGGGGAGGAATGACTTC. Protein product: CASSLDLAGRNDF. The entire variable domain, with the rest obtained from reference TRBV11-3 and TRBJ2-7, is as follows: EAGVVQSPRYKIIEKKQPVAFWCNPISGHNTLYWYLQNLGQGPELLIRYENEEAVDDSQLPKDRFSAERLKGVDSTLKIQPAELGDSAVYLCASSLDLAGRNDFGPGTRLTVT.

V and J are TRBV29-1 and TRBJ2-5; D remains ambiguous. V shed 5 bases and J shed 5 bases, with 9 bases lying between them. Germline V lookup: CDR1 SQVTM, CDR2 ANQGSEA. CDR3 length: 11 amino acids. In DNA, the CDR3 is TGCAGCGTTTTTGTCCGGGAGACCCAGTACTTC. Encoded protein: CSVFVRETQYF.

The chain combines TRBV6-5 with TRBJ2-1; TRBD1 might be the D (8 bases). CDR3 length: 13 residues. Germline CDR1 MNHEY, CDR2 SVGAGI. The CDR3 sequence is CVSAGDRTNEQFF. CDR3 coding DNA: TGTGTGTCCGCGGGGGACAGGACGAATGAGCAGTTCTTC.

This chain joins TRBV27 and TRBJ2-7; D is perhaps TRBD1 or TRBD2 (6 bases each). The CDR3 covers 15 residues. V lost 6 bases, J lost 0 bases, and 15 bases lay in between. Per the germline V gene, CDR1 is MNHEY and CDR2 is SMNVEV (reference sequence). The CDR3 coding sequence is TGTGCCAGCAGAGCCAGGGAGGACAGCTCCTACGAGCAGTACTTC. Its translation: CASRAREDSSYEQYF.

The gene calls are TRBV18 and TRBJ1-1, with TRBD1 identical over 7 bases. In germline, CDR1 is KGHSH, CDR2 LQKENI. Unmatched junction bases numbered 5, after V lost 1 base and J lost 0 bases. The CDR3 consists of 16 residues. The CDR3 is CASSPRQGGMNTEAFF. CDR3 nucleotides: TGTGCCAGCTCACCACGGCAGGGGGGTATGAACACTGAAGCTTTCTTT.

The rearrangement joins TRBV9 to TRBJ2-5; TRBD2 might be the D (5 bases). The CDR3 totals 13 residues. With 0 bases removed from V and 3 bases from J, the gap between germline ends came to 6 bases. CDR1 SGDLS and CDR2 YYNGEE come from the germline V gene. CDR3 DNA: TGTGCCAGCAGCGTAGGGGGAGAAGAGACCCAGTACTTC. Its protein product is CASSVGGEETQYF.

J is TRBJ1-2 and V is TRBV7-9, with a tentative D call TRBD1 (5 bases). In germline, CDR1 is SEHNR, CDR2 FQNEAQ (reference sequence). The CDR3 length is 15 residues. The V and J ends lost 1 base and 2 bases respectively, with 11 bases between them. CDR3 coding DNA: TGTGCCAGCAGCTTAGATACTCAGGGCAACTATGGCTACACCTTC. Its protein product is CASSLDTQGNYGYTF. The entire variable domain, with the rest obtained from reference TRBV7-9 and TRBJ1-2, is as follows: DTGVSQNPRHKITKRGQNVTFRCDPISEHNRLYWYRQTLGQGPEFLTYFQNEAQLEKSRLLSDRFSAERPKGSFSTLEIQRTEQGDSAMYLCASSLDTQGNYGYTFGSGTRLTVV.

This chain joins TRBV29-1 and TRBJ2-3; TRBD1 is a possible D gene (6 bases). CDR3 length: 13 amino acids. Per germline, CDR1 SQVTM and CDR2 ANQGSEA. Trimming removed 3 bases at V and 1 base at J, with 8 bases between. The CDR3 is CSVETGGTDTQYF. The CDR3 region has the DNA TGCAGCGTTGAGACAGGAGGCACAGATACGCAGTATTTT.

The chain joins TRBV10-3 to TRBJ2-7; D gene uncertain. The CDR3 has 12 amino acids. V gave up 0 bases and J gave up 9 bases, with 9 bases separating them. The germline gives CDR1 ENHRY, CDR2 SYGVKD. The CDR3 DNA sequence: TGTGCCATCAGTGAGTCAAACAATCGGCAGTACTTC. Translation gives CAISESNNRQYF.